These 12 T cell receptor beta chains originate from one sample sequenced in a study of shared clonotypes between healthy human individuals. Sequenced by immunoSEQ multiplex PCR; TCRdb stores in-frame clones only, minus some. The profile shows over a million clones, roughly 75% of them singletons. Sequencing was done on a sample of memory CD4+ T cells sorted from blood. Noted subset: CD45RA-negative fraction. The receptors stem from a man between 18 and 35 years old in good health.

The CDR3 nucleotides read TGTGCTCCTAACCGGGACACCAGAGGGTCCGGTGGAAACACCATATATTTT. Translating gives CAPNRDTRGSGGNTIYF. The rearrangement uses TRBV25-1 and TRBJ1-3; TRBD1 is a possible D gene (6 bases). The CDR3 runs to 17 residues. Germline loops: CDR1 MGHDK, CDR2 SYGVNS.

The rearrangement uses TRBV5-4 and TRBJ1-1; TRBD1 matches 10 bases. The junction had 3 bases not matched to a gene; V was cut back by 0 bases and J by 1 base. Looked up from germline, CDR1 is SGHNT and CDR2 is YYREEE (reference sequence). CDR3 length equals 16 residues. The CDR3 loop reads CASSLGGQGTNTEAFF. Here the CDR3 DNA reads TGTGCCAGCAGCTTGGGGGGACAGGGGACGAACACTGAAGCTTTCTTT.

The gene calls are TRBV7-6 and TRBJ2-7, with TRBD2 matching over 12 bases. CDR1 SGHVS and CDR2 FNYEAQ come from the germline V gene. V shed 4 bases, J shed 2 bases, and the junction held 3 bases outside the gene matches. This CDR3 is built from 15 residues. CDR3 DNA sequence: TGTGCCAGCAGCTCGACTAGCGGGGGAACCTACGAGCAGTACTTC. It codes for CASSSTSGGTYEQYF.

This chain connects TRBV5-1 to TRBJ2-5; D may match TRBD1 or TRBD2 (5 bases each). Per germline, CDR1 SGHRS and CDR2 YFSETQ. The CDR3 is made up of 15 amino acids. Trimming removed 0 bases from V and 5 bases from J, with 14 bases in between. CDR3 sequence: CASSLGRPGTETQYF. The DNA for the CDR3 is TGCGCCAGCAGCTTGGGACGCCCGGGGACGGAGACCCAGTACTTC.

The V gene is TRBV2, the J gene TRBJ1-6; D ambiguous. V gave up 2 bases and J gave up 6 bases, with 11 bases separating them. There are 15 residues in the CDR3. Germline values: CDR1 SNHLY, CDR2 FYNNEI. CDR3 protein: CASSELGIFNSPLHF. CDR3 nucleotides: TGTGCCAGCAGTGAATTAGGGATCTTTAATTCACCCCTCCACTTT.

CDR3 amino acids: CASSYGQGSSYEQYF. DNA of the CDR3: TGTGCCAGCAGTTACGGGCAGGGGAGCTCCTACGAGCAGTACTTC. This chain joins TRBV27 and TRBJ2-7; a possible D gene is TRBD1 (6 bases). The CDR3 is made up of 15 amino acids. Germline lookup yields CDR1 MNHEY and CDR2 SMNVEV (reference sequence). Between the trimmed V and J ends, which lost 4 bases and 0 bases, there was a span of 13 bases.

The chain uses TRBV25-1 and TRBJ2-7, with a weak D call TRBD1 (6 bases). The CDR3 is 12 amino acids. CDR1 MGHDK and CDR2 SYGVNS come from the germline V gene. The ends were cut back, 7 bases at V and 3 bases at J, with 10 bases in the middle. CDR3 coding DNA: TGTGCCAGCACCAGGACAGACTACGAGCAGTACTTC. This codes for CASTRTDYEQYF.

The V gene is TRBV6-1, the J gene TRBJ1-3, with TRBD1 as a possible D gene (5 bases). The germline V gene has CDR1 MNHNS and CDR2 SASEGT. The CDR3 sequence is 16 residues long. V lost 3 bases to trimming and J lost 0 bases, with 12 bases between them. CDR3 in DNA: TGTGCCAGCAGTGATAGGACACCGATCTCTGGAAACACCATATATTTT. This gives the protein CASSDRTPISGNTIYF.

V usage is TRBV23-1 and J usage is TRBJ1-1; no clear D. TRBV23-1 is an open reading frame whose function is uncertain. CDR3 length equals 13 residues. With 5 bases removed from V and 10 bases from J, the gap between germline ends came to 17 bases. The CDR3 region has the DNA TGCGCCAGCAGTATCAGGCTCGGAATGGGAGCTTTCTTT. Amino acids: CASSIRLGMGAFF.

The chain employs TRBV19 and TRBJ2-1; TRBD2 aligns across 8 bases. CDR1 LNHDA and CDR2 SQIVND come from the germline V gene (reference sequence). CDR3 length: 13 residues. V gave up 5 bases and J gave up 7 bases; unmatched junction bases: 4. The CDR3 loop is CASSRGGRNEQFF. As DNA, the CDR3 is TGTGCCAGTAGTCGGGGGGGGAGGAATGAGCAGTTCTTC.

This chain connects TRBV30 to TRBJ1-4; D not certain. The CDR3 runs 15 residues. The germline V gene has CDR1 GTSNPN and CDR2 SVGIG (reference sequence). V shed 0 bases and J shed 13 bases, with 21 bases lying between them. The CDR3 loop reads CAWSVQLIPRNGLFF. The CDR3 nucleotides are TGTGCCTGGAGTGTACAGTTAATCCCCCGAAATGGACTGTTTTTT.

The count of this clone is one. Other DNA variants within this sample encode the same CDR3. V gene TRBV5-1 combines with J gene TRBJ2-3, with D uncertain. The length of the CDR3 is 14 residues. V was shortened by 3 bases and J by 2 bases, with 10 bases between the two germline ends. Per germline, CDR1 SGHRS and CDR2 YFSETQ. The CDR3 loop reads CASSYGTDTDTQYF. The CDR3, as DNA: TGCGCCAGCAGCTACGGCACAGACACAGATACGCAGTATTTT.